Listed below are T cell receptor beta chains from one sample, sequenced in a study of blood T cell repertoires in COVID-19. Data came from immunoSEQ multiplex PCR; TCRdb stores just in-frame clones and leaves some out. The repertoire holds about 64,000 clones, with more than 80% as singletons. The sequenced material came from peripheral blood. The receptors come from an elderly woman with active COVID-19. The CDR3 runs from the conserved cysteine through the conserved F or W. A D gene is named only where the DNA matches it firmly.

TRBJ2-2 TRBV19 TRBD1 TGTGCCAGCTTTCACAGGGGTACCACCGGGGAGCTGTTTTTT CASFHRGTTGELFF
TRBJ2-7 TRBV2 TRBD2 TGTGCCAGCAGGCCCCGGGGGGGGAGGGCCTTAAACGAGCAGTACTTC CASRPRGGRALNEQYF
TRBJ2-7 TRBV28 - TGTGCCAGCAGAAAGAGGTACGAGCAGTACTTC CASRKRYEQYF
TRBJ2-3 TRBV28 TRBD2 TGTGCCAGCAGTTCGGGACTAGCGGGAGGGCCGAATACGCAGTATTTT CASSSGLAGGPNTQYF
TRBJ1-4 TRBV6-6 - TGTGCCAGCGGACCCCTCGACAGCCTACCTGAAAAACTGTTTTTT CASGPLDSLPEKLFF
TRBJ1-1 TRBV10-2 - TGCGCCAGCAGTGAGTCGGGGGGGGGCGAAGCTTTCTTT CASSESGGGEAFF
TRBJ2-1 TRBV5-6 TRBD2 TGTGCCAGCAGCTTGGGACTAGCGGGAGGCGGCCCCACATACAATGAGCAGTTCTTC CASSLGLAGGGPTYNEQFF
TRBJ1-5 TRBV19 - TGTGCCAGTAGTACAGGGACAAGGAGCAATCAGCCCCAGCATTTT CASSTGTRSNQPQHF
TRBJ1-2 TRBV5-1 - TGCGCCAGCAGCTCGGACTTCTATGGCTACACCTTC CASSSDFYGYTF
TRBJ2-5 TRBV28 - TGTGCCAGCAGGGGCTTAGGGCGGGAAGAGACCCAGTACTTC CASRGLGREETQYF
TRBJ1-4 TRBV7-9 - TGTGCCAGCCCCGTTCGAGGGGGGGATGAAAAACTGTTTTTT CASPVRGGDEKLFF
TRBJ2-1 TRBV2 TRBD1 TGTGCCAGCGACCGGGACAGGGGCTACAATGAGCAGTTCTTC CASDRDRGYNEQFF
TRBJ1-1 TRBV6-5 TRBD1 TGTGCCAGCAGTTACGGGGACAGTAGGACTGAAGCTTTCTTT CASSYGDSRTEAFF
TRBJ1-6 TRBV6-5 - TGTGCCGTAGGGGCGTCCTATAATTCACCCCTCCACTTT CAVGASYNSPLHF
TRBJ2-5 TRBV29-1 - TGCAGCGTTGACTACCAAGAGACCCAGTACTTC CSVDYQETQYF